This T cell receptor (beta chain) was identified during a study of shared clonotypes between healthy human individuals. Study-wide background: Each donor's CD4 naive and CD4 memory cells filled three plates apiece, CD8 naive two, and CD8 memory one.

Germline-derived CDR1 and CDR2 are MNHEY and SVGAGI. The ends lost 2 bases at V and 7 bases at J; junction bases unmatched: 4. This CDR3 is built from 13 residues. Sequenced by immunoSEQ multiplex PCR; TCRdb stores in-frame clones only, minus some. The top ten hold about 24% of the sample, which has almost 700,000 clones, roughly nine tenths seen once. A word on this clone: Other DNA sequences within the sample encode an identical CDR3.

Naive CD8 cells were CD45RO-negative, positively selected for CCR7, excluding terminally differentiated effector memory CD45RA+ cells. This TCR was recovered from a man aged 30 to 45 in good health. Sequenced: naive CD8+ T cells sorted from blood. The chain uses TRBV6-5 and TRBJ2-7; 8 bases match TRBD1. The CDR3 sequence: CASSYGTGLEQYF. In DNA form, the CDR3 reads TGTGCCAGCAGTTACGGGACAGGCCTTGAGCAGTACTTC.